A single sample gave rise to the 13 T cell receptor beta chains below, sequenced in a study of blood T cell repertoires in COVID-19. Clones were read by immunoSEQ multiplex PCR, and TCRdb kept only the in-frame ones, dropping some. The table records over 200,000 clones, 87% of them present only once. Sequenced input: peripheral blood. The receptors derive from a man aged 40-55 years with active or convalescent COVID-19.

V usage is TRBV7-9 and J usage is TRBJ1-1; D not certain. CDR1 and CDR2 (germline): SEHNR, FQNEAQ (reference sequence). The CDR3 has 13 amino acids. The germline V and J ends were trimmed by 11 bases and 0 bases, with 13 bases remaining between them. Written as DNA, the CDR3 is TGTGCCGTCCGAGGGAACATGAACACTGAAGCTTTCTTT. It specifies CAVRGNMNTEAFF.

V is TRBV5-1 and J is TRBJ2-1, with 8 bases lining up with TRBD1. Trimming took 4 bases from V and 7 from J; bases not matched to a gene: 10. CDR1 SGHRS and CDR2 YFSETQ come from the germline V gene. This CDR3 has 15 amino acids. CDR3 amino acids: CASSIQPGGENEQFF. For the CDR3, the DNA is TGCGCCAGCAGCATCCAACCAGGGGGCGAAAATGAGCAGTTCTTC.

DNA for the CDR3: TGTGCCAGCAGCGCCCCAGGGCTCACTGAAGCTTTCTTT. Amino acids: CASSAPGLTEAFF. V and J are TRBV7-9 and TRBJ1-1, with D possibly TRBD1 on 5 matching bases. V was trimmed by 5 bases and J by 4 bases, leaving 11 bases between them. Germline V gene data show CDR1 as SEHNR and CDR2 as FQNEAQ (reference sequence). There are 13 residues in the CDR3.

The chain uses TRBV5-1 and TRBJ2-7; 9 bases are shared with TRBD1. This CDR3 contains 15 residues. V dropped 4 bases and J dropped 5; count of bases not matched to a gene: 10. The germline CDR1 and CDR2 sequences are SGHRS and YFSETQ. The CDR3 loop is CASSPPGTGSHEQYF. CDR3 nucleotide sequence: TGCGCCAGCAGCCCCCCCGGGACAGGGTCCCACGAGCAGTACTTC.

This clone was counted between two and nine times. The rearrangement links TRBV7-6 to TRBJ1-4; tentatively, D is TRBD1 (5 bases). The CDR3 loop spans 16 amino acids. Germline V gives CDR1 SGHVS, CDR2 FNYEAQ. V lost 4 bases to trimming and J lost 4 bases, with 16 bases between them. CDR3: CASSSKLTDNNEKLFF. CDR3 coding DNA: TGTGCCAGCAGCTCAAAGCTAACGGACAATAATGAAAAACTGTTTTTT.

The gene calls are TRBV24-1 and TRBJ1-1; no firm D call. Looked up from germline, CDR1 is KGHDR and CDR2 is SFDVKD. With 9 bases removed from V and 2 bases from J, the gap between germline ends came to 12 bases. The CDR3 runs 13 residues. CDR3: CATLEEENTEAFF. The DNA for the CDR3 is TGTGCCACCCTCGAGGAAGAAAACACTGAAGCTTTCTTT.

This chain joins TRBV3-1 (or the pseudogene TRBV3-2) and TRBJ2-7; the D is unclear. The CDR3 is 12 amino acids. Germline lookup yields CDR1 LGHDT and CDR2 YNNKEL (reference sequence). V gave up 1 base and J gave up 1 base, with 2 bases separating them. The CDR3 nucleotides read TGTGCCAGCAGCCAAGCTTCCTACGAGCAGTACTTC. Translating it yields CASSQASYEQYF.

The chain carries TRBV24-1 and TRBJ2-2; 7 bases map to TRBD1. Germline trimming cut 4 bases from V and 3 bases from J; bases unmatched to any gene: 1. Germline loops: CDR1 KGHDR, CDR2 SFDVKD. The CDR3 covers 14 residues. In DNA form, the CDR3 reads TGTGCCACCAGTGAACAGGGGTACACCGGGGAGCTGTTTTTT. This gives the protein CATSEQGYTGELFF.

The chain couples TRBV6-6 to TRBJ1-5; a weak D match, TRBD1 (6 bases). The V end was cut by 0 bases, the J end by 4 bases, with 13 bases between. This CDR3 has 16 residues. The germline V gene has CDR1 MNHNY and CDR2 SVGAGI (reference sequence). The CDR3, as DNA: TGTGCCAGCAGTTACTCGGGGGGGGGCGGGAATCAGCCCCAGCATTTT. Amino acid sequence: CASSYSGGGGNQPQHF.

This chain uses TRBV4-1 with TRBJ2-1, with a weak D call TRBD1 (5 bases). Germline CDR1 reads MGHRA; CDR2 reads YSYEKL. The CDR3 has 17 amino acids. Between the trimmed V and J ends, which lost 4 bases and 2 bases, there was a span of 18 bases. The CDR3 loop reads CASSLRLGRLAYNEQFF. For the CDR3, the DNA is TGCGCCAGCAGCCTCCGTTTGGGGCGTCTTGCCTACAATGAGCAGTTCTTC.

CDR3 residues: CASSLNGRINEQYF. The CDR3, as DNA: TGTGCCAGCAGTTTAAACGGGAGGATCAACGAGCAGTACTTC. The V gene is TRBV28, the J gene TRBJ2-7, with TRBD2 matching over 7 bases. V shed 2 bases and J 5 bases; nucleotides not matched to a gene: 6. CDR3 length: 14 amino acids. Germline loops: CDR1 MDHEN, CDR2 SYDVKM. The full variable domain, in which reference TRBV28 and TRBJ2-7 provide the parts outside the CDR3, is DVKVTQSSRYLVKRTGEKVFLECVQDMDHENMFWYRQDPGLGLRLIYFSYDVKMKEKGDIPEGYSVSREKKERFSLILESASTNQTSMYLCASSLNGRINEQYFGPGTRLTVT.

This chain connects TRBV12-5 to TRBJ1-1; no clear D gene. Germline-derived CDR1 and CDR2 are LGHNT and FRNRAP. The CDR3 totals 13 residues. Trimming stripped 1 base from V and 1 base from J, with 4 bases between. The CDR3 coding sequence is TGTGCTAGTGGTTTGGCCCGGAACACTGAAGCTTTCTTT. It codes for CASGLARNTEAFF.

The rearrangement joins TRBV27 to TRBJ1-4, with D possibly being TRBD1 (5 bases). The ends were cut back, 3 bases at V and 5 bases at J, with 10 bases in the middle. Germline assignment: CDR1 MNHEY and CDR2 SMNVEV (reference sequence). The CDR3 has 14 amino acids. The CDR3 nucleotides read TGTGCCAGCAGTTTCCAGGGTAGGAATGAAAAACTGTTTTTT. It encodes CASSFQGRNEKLFF.